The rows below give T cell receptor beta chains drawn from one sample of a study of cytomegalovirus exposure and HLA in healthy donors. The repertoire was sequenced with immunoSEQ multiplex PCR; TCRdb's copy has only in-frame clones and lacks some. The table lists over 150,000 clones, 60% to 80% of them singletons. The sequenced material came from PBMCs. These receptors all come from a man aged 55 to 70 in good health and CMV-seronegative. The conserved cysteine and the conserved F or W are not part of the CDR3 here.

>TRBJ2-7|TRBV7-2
ASSLVVSVRVGEQY
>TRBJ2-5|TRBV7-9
ASSLALQETQY
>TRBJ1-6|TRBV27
ASSSKQGLENSPLH
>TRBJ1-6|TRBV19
ASSTGTGGSPLH
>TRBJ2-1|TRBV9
ASSVDPGFYNEQF
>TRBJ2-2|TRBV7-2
ASRPDRGTGELF
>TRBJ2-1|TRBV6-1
ASSVLINEQF
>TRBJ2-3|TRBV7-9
SSSTTTDTQY
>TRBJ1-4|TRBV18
ASSATGVGEKLF
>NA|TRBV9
ASSVGQGSIDEQY
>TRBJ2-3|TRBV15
ATSRDRASTDTQY
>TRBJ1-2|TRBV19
ASTPAGLDGYT
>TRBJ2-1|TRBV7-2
ASSLAGTTYNEQF
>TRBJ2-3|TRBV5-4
ASSPPLGSEEADTQY
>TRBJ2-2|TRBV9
ASRGGWNTGELF
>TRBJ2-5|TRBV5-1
ASSGGAGDETQY
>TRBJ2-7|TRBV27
ASSFRRGEQY
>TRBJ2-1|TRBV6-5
ASSYSLGRNEQF
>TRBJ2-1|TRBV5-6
ASSSGTGAGNEQF
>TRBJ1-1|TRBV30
AWGQLNTEAF
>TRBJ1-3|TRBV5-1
ASSGGQGSSGNTIY
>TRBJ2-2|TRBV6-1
ASSEWLAANTGELF
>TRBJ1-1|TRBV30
AWSLDRALEAF
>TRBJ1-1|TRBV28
ASRRASVNTEAF